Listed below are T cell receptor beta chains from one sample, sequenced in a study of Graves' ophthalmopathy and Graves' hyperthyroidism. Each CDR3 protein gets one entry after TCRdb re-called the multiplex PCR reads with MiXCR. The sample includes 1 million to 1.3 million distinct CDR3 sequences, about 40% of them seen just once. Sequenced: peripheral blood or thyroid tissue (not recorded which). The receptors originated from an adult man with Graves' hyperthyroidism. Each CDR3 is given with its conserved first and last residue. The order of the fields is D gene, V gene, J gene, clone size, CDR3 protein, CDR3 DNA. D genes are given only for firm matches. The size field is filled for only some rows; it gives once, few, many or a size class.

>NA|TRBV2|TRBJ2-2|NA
CARTGPGVSDGELFF
TGTGCCAGAACAGGGCCCGGGGTTTCAGACGGGGAGCTGTTTTTT
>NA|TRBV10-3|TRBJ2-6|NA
CAISERMGGLTF
TGTGCCATCAGTGAGCGGATGGGCGGACTGACTTTC
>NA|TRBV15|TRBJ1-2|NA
CATSRDLAVAGYTF
TGTGCCACCAGCAGAGATCTAGCGGTGGCTGGCTACACCTTC
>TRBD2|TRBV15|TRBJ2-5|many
CATSRVWLAGHQETQYF
TGTGCCACCAGCAGAGTCTGGCTAGCGGGACATCAAGAGACCCAGTACTTC
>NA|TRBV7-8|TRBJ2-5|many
CASSLRTKGETQYF
TGTGCCAGCAGCTTAAGGACAAAGGGAGAGACCCAGTACTTC
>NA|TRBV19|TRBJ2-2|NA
CASTLVAGVAGELFF
TGTGCCAGTACCCTCGTCGCGGGCGTAGCCGGGGAGCTGTTTTTT
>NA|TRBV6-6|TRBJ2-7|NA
CASSYTQDEQYF
TGTGCCAGCAGTTACACTCAGGATGAGCAGTACTTC
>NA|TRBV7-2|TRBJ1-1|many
CASSRATGPNTEAFF
TGTGCCAGCAGCCGTGCCACAGGCCCGAACACTGAAGCTTTCTTT
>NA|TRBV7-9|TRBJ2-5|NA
CASSQGRSPGAQETQYF
TGCGCCAGCAGCCAAGGACGCAGTCCCGGGGCACAAGAGACCCAGTACTTC
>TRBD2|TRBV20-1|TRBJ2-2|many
CSAMGLAGRGDTGELFF
TGCAGTGCTATGGGACTAGCGGGCCGAGGGGACACCGGGGAGCTGTTTTTT
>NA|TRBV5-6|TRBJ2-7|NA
CASSTTQRYEQYF
TGTGCCAGCAGCACGACACAACGCTACGAGCAGTACTTC
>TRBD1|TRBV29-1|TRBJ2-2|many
CSADRAYTGELFF
TGCAGCGCCGACAGGGCCTACACCGGGGAGCTGTTTTTT
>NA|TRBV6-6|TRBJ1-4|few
CASSDEWGKLFF
TGTGCCAGCAGTGATGAATGGGGGAAACTGTTTTTT
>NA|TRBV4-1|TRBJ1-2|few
CASSQVEGPDYGYTF
TGCGCCAGCAGCCAAGTAGAAGGGCCCGACTATGGCTACACCTTC
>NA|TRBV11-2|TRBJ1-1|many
CASSSVFPVNTEAFF
TGTGCCAGCAGCTCCGTGTTTCCAGTGAACACTGAAGCTTTCTTT
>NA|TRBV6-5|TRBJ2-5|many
CASNPLRLLSRETQYF
TGTGCCAGCAACCCACTACGCTTGCTCTCCCGGGAGACCCAGTACTTC
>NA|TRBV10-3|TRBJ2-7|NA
CAISSDSREQYF
TGTGCCATCAGTTCCGACAGCCGGGAGCAGTACTTC
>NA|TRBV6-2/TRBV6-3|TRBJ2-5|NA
CASSTGQYQETQYF
TGTGCCAGCAGCACCGGACAGTACCAAGAGACCCAGTACTTC
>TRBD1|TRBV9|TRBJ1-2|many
CASSARDSYYGYTF
TGTGCCAGCAGCGCTAGGGACAGCTACTATGGCTACACCTTC
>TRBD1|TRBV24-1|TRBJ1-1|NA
CATSDQQGMNTEAFF
TGTGCCACCAGTGATCAACAGGGGATGAACACTGAAGCTTTCTTT
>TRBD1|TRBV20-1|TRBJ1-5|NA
CSARDWTGRFQPQHF
TGCAGTGCTAGAGATTGGACAGGGCGTTTCCAGCCCCAGCATTTT
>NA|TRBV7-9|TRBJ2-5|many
CASSFPSLVRESQETQYF
TGTGCCAGCAGCTTTCCATCTCTGGTTAGGGAGAGCCAAGAGACCCAGTACTTC
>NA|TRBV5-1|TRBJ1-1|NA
CASSRMGTEAFF
TGCGCCAGCAGCCGGATGGGCACTGAAGCTTTCTTT
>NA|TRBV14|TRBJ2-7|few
CASSQDRGTRGSYEQYF
TGCGCCAGCAGCCAAGACCGCGGGACCCGGGGGTCCTACGAGCAGTACTTC
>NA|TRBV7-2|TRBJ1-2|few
CASSQRTDNYGYTF
TGTGCCAGCAGCCAACGGACAGATAACTATGGCTACACCTTC
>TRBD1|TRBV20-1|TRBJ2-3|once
CSARGQAGADTQYF
TGCAGTGCCCGGGGACAGGCGGGCGCAGATACGCAGTATTTT
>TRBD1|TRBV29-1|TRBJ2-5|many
CRAQGIGETQYF
TGCAGAGCACAGGGGATCGGAGAGACCCAGTACTTC
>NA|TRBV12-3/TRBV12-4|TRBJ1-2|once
CASSLEAGLSLGGYTF
TGTGCCAGCAGTTTGGAGGCAGGGTTAAGTTTGGGAGGCTACACCTTC
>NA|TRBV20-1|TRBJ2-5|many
CSPRQETQYF
TGCAGTCCCAGGCAAGAGACCCAGTACTTC
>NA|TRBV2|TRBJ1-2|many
CAGRRDYGYTF
TGTGCCGGTCGTAGGGACTATGGCTACACCTTC
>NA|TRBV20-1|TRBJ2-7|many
CSAIDRRQYF
TGCAGTGCTATCGACAGGAGGCAGTACTTC
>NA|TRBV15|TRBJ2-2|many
CATSRVPGRGELFF
TGTGCCACCAGCAGAGTTCCAGGGCGCGGGGAGCTGTTTTTT
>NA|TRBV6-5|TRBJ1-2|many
CASSYRGRGYGYTF
TGTGCCAGCAGTTACCGCGGAAGGGGCTATGGCTACACCTTC
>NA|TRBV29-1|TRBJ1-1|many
CSVRRAEAFF
TGCAGCGTGAGGCGGGCTGAAGCTTTCTTT
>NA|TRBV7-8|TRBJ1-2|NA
CASSYGPLYGYTF
TGTGCCAGCAGTTACGGGCCACTCTATGGCTACACCTTC
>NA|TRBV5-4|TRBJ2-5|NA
CASSLWQGGQETQYF
TGTGCCAGCAGCTTATGGCAGGGAGGACAAGAGACCCAGTACTTC
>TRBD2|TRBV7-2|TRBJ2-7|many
CASSILAGEREQYF
TGTGCCAGCAGCATACTAGCGGGAGAACGGGAGCAGTACTTC
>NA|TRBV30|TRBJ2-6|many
CAWSVTFSGANVLTF
TGTGCCTGGAGTGTAACGTTTTCTGGGGCCAACGTCCTGACTTTC
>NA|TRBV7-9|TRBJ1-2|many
CASSFQGANYGYTF
TGTGCCAGCAGCTTTCAAGGGGCTAACTATGGCTACACCTTC
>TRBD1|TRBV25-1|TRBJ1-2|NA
CASSTTGVGYGYTF
TGTGCCAGCAGTACGACAGGGGTCGGATATGGCTACACCTTC
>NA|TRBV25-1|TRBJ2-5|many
CASGVGQETQYF
TGTGCCTCCGGAGTAGGACAAGAGACCCAGTACTTC
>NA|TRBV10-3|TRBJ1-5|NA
CAIARNQPQHF
TGTGCCATCGCGCGCAATCAGCCCCAGCATTTT
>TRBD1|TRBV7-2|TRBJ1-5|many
CASSLDGQGTQPQHF
TGTGCCAGCAGCTTAGACGGACAGGGGACTCAGCCCCAGCATTTT
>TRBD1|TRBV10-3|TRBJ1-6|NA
CAISVGTALHF
TGTGCCATCAGTGTTGGGACAGCCCTCCACTTT
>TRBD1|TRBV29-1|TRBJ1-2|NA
CSGTGNRNGYTF
TGCAGCGGGACAGGGAATAGGAACGGCTACACCTTC
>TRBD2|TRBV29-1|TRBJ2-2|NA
CSIRLAGVDGELFF
TGCAGCATACGACTAGCGGGAGTTGACGGGGAGCTGTTTTTT
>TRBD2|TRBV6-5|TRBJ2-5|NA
CASSDSPSGGSQETQYF
TGTGCCAGCAGTGACTCCCCTAGCGGGGGGAGTCAAGAGACCCAGTACTTC
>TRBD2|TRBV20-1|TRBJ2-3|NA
CSARGRGGLTDTQYF
TGCAGTGCTAGAGGTCGCGGGGGGTTGACAGATACGCAGTATTTT
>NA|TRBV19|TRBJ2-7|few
CASNSPPGLPYF
TGTGCCAGTAACTCACCTCCGGGACTGCCATACTTC